This TCR beta chain came from a study of shared clonotypes between healthy human individuals. Study outcomes and limitations: Clonotypes shared by all four sorted-subset donors had higher generation probabilities than non-shared clonotypes.

Worth noting for this clone: Its antigen is undetermined.

Profiling relied on immunoSEQ multiplex PCR, and the TCRdb table lists in-frame clones only, not all of them. The table records roughly 2.4 million clones, around 95% of them present only once. This TCR was sampled from a man younger than 35 in good health. Sequenced sample: naive CD4+ T cells sorted from blood. Subset indicated: CD45RA+ positively selected.

This chain's CDR3 is CASSKPAADYNEQFF. CDR3 in DNA: TGTGCCAGCAGCAAGCCAGCGGCGGACTACAATGAGCAGTTCTTC. The V and J genes are TRBV14 and TRBJ2-1, with D perhaps TRBD2 (5 bases). Per the germline V gene, CDR1 is SGHDN and CDR2 is FVKESK. Trimming removed 5 bases at V and 3 bases at J, with 14 bases between. The length of the CDR3 is 15 residues.